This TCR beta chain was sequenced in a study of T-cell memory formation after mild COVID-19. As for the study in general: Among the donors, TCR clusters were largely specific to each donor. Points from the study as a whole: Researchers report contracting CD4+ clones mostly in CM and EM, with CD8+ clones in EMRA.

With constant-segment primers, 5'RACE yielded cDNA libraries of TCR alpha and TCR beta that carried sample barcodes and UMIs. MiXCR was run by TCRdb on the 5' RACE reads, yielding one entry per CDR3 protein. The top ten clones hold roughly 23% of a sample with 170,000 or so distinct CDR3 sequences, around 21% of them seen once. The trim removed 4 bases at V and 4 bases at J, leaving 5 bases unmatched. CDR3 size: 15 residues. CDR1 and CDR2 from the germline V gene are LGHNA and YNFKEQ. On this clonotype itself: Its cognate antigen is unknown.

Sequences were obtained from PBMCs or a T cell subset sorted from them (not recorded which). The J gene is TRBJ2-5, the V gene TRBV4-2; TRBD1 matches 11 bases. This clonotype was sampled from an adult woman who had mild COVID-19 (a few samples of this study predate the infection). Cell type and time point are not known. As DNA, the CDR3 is TGTGCCAGCAGCCCTTGGACAGGGGGCTTAGAGACCCAGTACTTC. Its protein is CASSPWTGGLETQYF.